This TCR beta chain stems from a study of PD-1 blockade in classical Hodgkin lymphoma. The overall study: Patients were administered nivolumab (3 mg/kg intravenously) every 2 weeks. Findings and caveats of the study: Still unresolved is the cause of the repertoire differences, which may be disease activity or prior therapy. Unlike CD8+ TCR diversity, which did not rise significantly by C4D1, CD4+ TCR diversity did.

The CDR3 is made up of 13 amino acids. The V and J ends lost 0 bases and 8 bases respectively, with 8 bases between them. Germline-derived CDR1 and CDR2 are SGHKS and YYEKEE (reference sequence). Time point indicated: cycle 4 day 1 (C4D1), after more than five weeks of nivolumab. Each patient's relapse followed autologous stem cell transplantation, and brentuximab vedotin exposure varied. Isolation of CD8+ T cells from thawed PBMCs used magnetic negative selection. Comments on this clone: The antigen remains unidentified.

Only in-frame clones appear in the TCRdb table, and some are missing; sequencing was by immunoSEQ multiplex PCR. The repertoire has roughly 19,000 clones, around 90% of them found once; the top ten carry roughly 4.7%. The sequence was obtained from a human donor with classical Hodgkin lymphoma. Source: CD8+ T cells from blood, taken before the fourth cycle of nivolumab. The rearrangement links TRBV5-5 to TRBJ2-2, with D unresolved. The CDR3 sequence is CASSLGLTGELFF. The CDR3 nucleotides are TGTGCCAGCAGCTTGGGGTTAACAGGGGAGCTGTTTTTT.